The rows below give T cell receptor beta chains drawn from one sample of a study of blood T cell repertoires in COVID-19. The data were produced by immunoSEQ multiplex PCR, yet TCRdb's version contains in-frame clones alone and is incomplete. This sample carries under 350,000 clones, approximately 90% of them seen once, and the ten largest clones take about 5%. The sequencing input was peripheral blood. Every receptor here comes from a man aged 40-50 years with acute or convalescent COVID-19. Both conserved end residues are part of each CDR3. D genes are given only for firm matches. Rows may omit the clone size; those that give it use once, few, many or a size class.

j_call clone_size d_call cdr3_length v_call cdr3_aa cdr3_nt
TRBJ1-2 . . 15 TRBV2 CASRDDRTQNYGYTF TGTGCCAGCAGGGACGACAGAACTCAGAACTATGGCTACACCTTC
TRBJ1-2 few . 13 TRBV29-1 CSVELLVDYGYTF TGCAGCGTCGAACTCCTAGTGGACTATGGCTACACCTTC
TRBJ2-1 once . 15 TRBV9 CASSSTGTPINEQFF TGTGCCAGCAGCTCAACCGGGACACCTATCAATGAGCAGTTCTTC
TRBJ2-3 . . 14 TRBV7-8 CASSLIPGTDTQYF TGTGCCAGCAGCTTAATCCCAGGGACAGATACGCAGTATTTT
TRBJ1-1 . . 13 TRBV12-3/TRBV12-4 CASSLGRNTEAFF TGTGCCAGCAGTTTAGGCAGGAACACTGAAGCTTTCTTT
TRBJ1-4 . TRBD1 15 TRBV6-1 CASSEFVQGDEKLFF TGTGCCAGCAGTGAATTCGTACAGGGGGATGAAAAACTGTTTTTT
TRBJ1-2 few . 13 TRBV2 CASHRDSNYGYTF TGTGCCAGCCACAGGGATTCGAACTATGGCTACACCTTC
TRBJ1-1 . TRBD1 14 TRBV10-1 CASSSQGGGTEAFF TGCGCCAGCAGCTCTCAGGGGGGTGGAACTGAAGCTTTCTTT
TRBJ1-1 . TRBD1 15 TRBV5-4 CASSPWWAGGREAFF TGTGCCAGCAGCCCCTGGTGGGCAGGGGGCAGAGAAGCTTTCTTT
TRBJ1-4 . . 15 TRBV6-5 CASSYSGLQGEKLFF TGTGCCAGCAGTTACTCCGGCCTCCAGGGCGAAAAACTGTTTTTT
TRBJ1-2 . TRBD1 15 TRBV28 CASSFRDRANYGYTF TGTGCCAGCAGTTTCCGGGACAGGGCAAACTATGGCTACACCTTC
TRBJ1-1 few . 14 TRBV14 CASSLTEMNTEAFF TGTGCCAGCAGCCTGACAGAAATGAACACTGAAGCTTTCTTT
TRBJ2-1 . TRBD1 16 TRBV24-1 CATSDQTGGVYNEQFF TGTGCCACCAGTGACCAGACAGGGGGCGTCTACAATGAGCAGTTCTTC
TRBJ2-1 . TRBD2 15 TRBV5-1 CASSLGSGGADEQFF TGCGCCAGCAGCTTGGGGAGCGGGGGGGCCGATGAGCAGTTCTTC
TRBJ2-6 . TRBD1 17 TRBV19 CASSRTGMSSGANVLTF TGTGCCAGTAGTAGGACAGGGATGAGCTCTGGGGCCAACGTCCTGACTTTC
TRBJ2-7 . TRBD2 12 TRBV19 CASGSGGGEQYF TGTGCCAGCGGGTCGGGGGGAGGGGAGCAGTACTTC
TRBJ1-2 once . 14 TRBV3-1/TRBV3-2 CASSQDMGVGGYTF TGTGCCAGCAGCCAAGATATGGGCGTCGGTGGCTACACCTTC
TRBJ2-2 . TRBD1 15 TRBV6-5 CASCRDRVDTGELFF TGTGCCAGTTGCCGGGACAGGGTGGACACCGGGGAGCTGTTTTTT
TRBJ1-2 . . 17 TRBV6-1 CASSEGSIRGTPYGYTF TGTGCCAGCAGTGAAGGGTCGATCAGGGGCACCCCGTATGGCTACACCTTC
TRBJ1-4 . TRBD1 15 TRBV5-6 CASTELDRVEGKLFF TGTGCCAGCACCGAACTGGACAGGGTCGAAGGAAAACTGTTTTTT
TRBJ2-7 . TRBD1 14 TRBV3-1/TRBV3-2 CASSPRQGRDEQYF TGTGCCAGCAGTCCACGACAGGGGCGCGACGAGCAGTACTTC
TRBJ1-5 . . 15 TRBV2 CARGKTGGSNQPQHF TGTGCCAGGGGGAAGACAGGAGGTAGCAATCAGCCCCAGCATTTT
TRBJ2-7 . . 15 TRBV5-1 CASSPDGEISYEQYF TGCGCCAGCAGCCCAGACGGAGAAATCTCCTACGAGCAGTACTTC